One sample yielded the 26 T cell receptor beta chains listed below, sequenced in a study of neurological immune-mediated disorders. Each CDR3 protein is one row after TCRdb ran MiXCR on the 5' RACE reads. The sample holds 90,000 to 150,000 distinct CDR3 sequences, about 3.2% seen once. The sequencing sample was made of PBMCs. The origin of the receptors is a woman aged 30 to 39 with multiple sclerosis.

This clonotype was found many times. V and J are TRBV9 and TRBJ2-5, with TRBD1 identical over 8 bases. The CDR3 has 16 residues. The V gene end was trimmed by 3 bases and the J gene end by 1 base; junction bases not matched to a gene: 8. CDR1 SGDLS and CDR2 YYNGEE come from the germline V gene. CDR3 sequence (DNA): TGTGCCAGCAGCGCCGCCGGGACAGGCACCCAAGAGACCCAGTACTTC. Translated, it gives CASSAAGTGTQETQYF.

In this sample, this clonotype turned up many times. This chain uses TRBV7-9 with TRBJ2-5; TRBD1 matches at 9 bases. The V segment lost 4 bases and the J segment 4 bases; nucleotides outside the gene matches: 7. Germline V gene lookup returns CDR1 SEHNR and CDR2 FQNEAQ (reference sequence). This CDR3 has 15 residues. The CDR3 DNA reads TGTGCCAGCAGCTGGGACAGGGCCTCGAGAGAGACCCAGTACTTC. Protein product: CASSWDRASRETQYF.

Ten or more counts support this clonotype. V gene TRBV20-1 combines with J gene TRBJ2-5; D not certain. The germline V gene has CDR1 DFQATT and CDR2 SNEGSKA (reference sequence). This CDR3 comprises 14 residues. Between the trimmed V and J ends, which lost 0 bases and 5 bases, there was a span of 13 bases. CDR3 protein: CSARDPQSAETQYF. The CDR3 coding sequence is TGCAGTGCTAGAGATCCTCAGTCTGCCGAGACCCAGTACTTC.

This clonotype has at least ten counts. This chain joins TRBV7-8 and TRBJ2-7; D not resolved. Trimming removed 7 bases at V and 0 bases at J, with 16 bases between. This CDR3 spans 15 amino acids. CDR1 and CDR2 (germline): SGHVS, FQNEAQ. CDR3 region: CASKPVDTRSYEQYF. CDR3 bases: TGTGCCAGCAAACCGGTAGACACTCGCTCCTACGAGCAGTACTTC.

The table lists this clonotype with many counts. V usage is TRBV6-5 and J usage is TRBJ2-1, with 7 bases lining up with TRBD1. The CDR3 totals 14 residues. Germline V gene data show CDR1 as MNHEY and CDR2 as SVGAGI. J was trimmed by 7 bases and V by 2 bases; bases with no gene match: 5. The CDR3 region has the DNA TGTGCCAGCAGTTACGGGACAGCAAAGAATGAGCAGTTCTTC. As protein: CASSYGTAKNEQFF.

This clonotype was detected ten times or more. The gene calls are TRBV29-1 and TRBJ2-5, with TRBD2 identical over 9 bases. Germline V gene lookup returns CDR1 SQVTM and CDR2 ANQGSEA. The CDR3 has 14 residues. With 2 bases clipped from V and 5 bases from J, the junction kept 6 bases outside the gene matches. The DNA for the CDR3 is TGCAGCGTTGAACCCGCGGGGGGGCAGGAGACCCAGTACTTC. Its protein is CSVEPAGGQETQYF. The full variable domain, rest sourced from reference TRBV29-1 and TRBJ2-5, is SAVISQKPSRDICQRGTSLTIQCQVDSQVTMMFWYRQQPGQSLTLIATANQGSEATYESGFVIDKFPISRPNLTFSTLTVSNMSPEDSSIYLCSVEPAGGQETQYFGPGTRLLVL.

The sample holds many counts of this clonotype. V usage is TRBV7-2 and J usage is TRBJ1-1; D gene uncertain. V lost 5 bases and J lost 0, with 7 bases in between. The CDR3 totals 13 residues. Germline CDR1 SGHTA, CDR2 FQGNSA. CDR3 nucleotides: TGTGCCAGCAGCCCTAGGGTGAACACTGAAGCTTTCTTT. It specifies CASSPRVNTEAFF.

This clonotype was seen at least ten times. The chain has TRBV5-1 and TRBJ1-4; a possible D gene is TRBD1 (6 bases). Germline V gives CDR1 SGHRS, CDR2 YFSETQ. The CDR3 spans 13 residues. Trimming removed 3 bases from V and 6 bases from J, with 9 bases in between. CDR3 sequence (DNA): TGCGCCAGCAGCTATACAGGGTATGAAAAACTGTTTTTT. Translating gives CASSYTGYEKLFF.

This clonotype was found many times. The chain recombines TRBV9 with TRBJ2-1; D is ambiguous. Germline-derived CDR1 and CDR2 are SGDLS and YYNGEE. The CDR3 spans 14 residues. V shed 0 bases and J shed 3 bases, with 7 bases lying between them. The CDR3, as DNA: TGTGCCAGCAGCGTAGGGGTTAGCTACAATGAGCAGTTCTTC. Its translation: CASSVGVSYNEQFF. Full variable domain (outside the CDR3, taken from reference TRBV9 and TRBJ2-1): DSGVTQTPKHLITATGQRVTLRCSPRSGDLSVYWYQQSLDQGLQFLIQYYNGEERAKGNILERFSAQQFPDLHSELNLSSLELGDSALYFCASSVGVSYNEQFFGPGTRLTVL.

This clonotype was observed at least ten times. This sequence joins TRBV4-3 and TRBJ2-3; D uncertain. The CDR3 loop spans 14 amino acids. The V end lost 1 base, the J end lost 3 bases, and 8 bases lay between the germline ends. The germline gives CDR1 LGHNA, CDR2 YSLEER. CDR3 in amino acids: CASSQGGRTDTQYF. The CDR3 nucleotides read TGCGCCAGCAGCCAAGGAGGCAGGACAGATACGCAGTATTTT.

The table lists this clonotype with many counts. The chain combines TRBV7-2 with TRBJ2-3; D is possibly TRBD1 (5 bases). Per the germline V gene, CDR1 is SGHTA and CDR2 is FQGNSA. The ends were cut back, 2 bases at V and 4 bases at J, with 13 bases in the middle. The CDR3 has 15 amino acids. For the CDR3, the DNA is TGTGCCAGCAGCTTATTAGGCAGGGAAGCAGATACGCAGTATTTT. It yields the protein CASSLLGREADTQYF.

This clonotype was detected many times. V gene TRBV3-1 combines with J gene TRBJ2-5; TRBD1 or TRBD2 may be the D gene (5 bases each). Germline V gene sequence: CDR1 LGHDT, CDR2 YNNKEL (reference sequence). V shed 8 bases and J shed 4 bases, with 17 bases lying between them. The CDR3 extends over 14 amino acids. In nucleotides, the CDR3 is TGTGCCAGCGGGGACCCTCCTTATCGAGAGACCCAGTACTTC. This translates into CASGDPPYRETQYF.

This clonotype was seen ten or more times. V gene TRBV11-2 combines with J gene TRBJ2-1, with 14 bases lining up with TRBD2. The CDR3 is 15 amino acids. Germline assignment: CDR1 SGHAT and CDR2 FQNNGV. With 10 bases clipped from V and 11 bases from J, the junction kept 13 bases outside the gene matches. The CDR3 loop reads CATLLSGTSGGQQFF. The CDR3 DNA reads as TGTGCCACCCTACTGTCCGGGACTAGCGGGGGACAGCAGTTCTTC.

This clonotype was observed a few times. The chain recombines TRBV18 with TRBJ2-5; no reliable D call. There are 12 residues in the CDR3. The germline V gene encodes CDR1 KGHSH and CDR2 LQKENI. Trimming took 3 bases from V and 5 from J, leaving 7 bases between them. CDR3 in DNA: TGTGCCAGCTCACCTCTCCGGGAGACCCAGTACTTC. It encodes CASSPLRETQYF.

This clonotype was counted ten times or more. J is TRBJ2-7 and V is TRBV4-3; tentative D call: TRBD2 (6 bases). Germline V gene data show CDR1 as LGHNA and CDR2 as YSLEER. The V end lost 4 bases, the J end lost 3 bases, and 13 bases lay between the germline ends. The CDR3 contains 14 residues. The CDR3 protein is CASSLGLGDYEQYF. In nucleotides, the CDR3 is TGCGCCAGCAGCCTGGGACTTGGGGACTACGAGCAGTACTTC.

This clonotype was recorded a few times. The V and J genes are TRBV20-1 and TRBJ1-2, with D possibly TRBD1 on 6 matching bases. Germline lookup yields CDR1 DFQATT and CDR2 SNEGSKA (reference sequence). With 5 bases removed from V and 8 bases from J, the gap between germline ends came to 12 bases. The CDR3 has 11 amino acids. The CDR3 nucleotides are TGCAGTGCTCTACAGGGTCTAGGCTACACCTTC. This translates into CSALQGLGYTF.

This clonotype was counted many times. J is TRBJ2-2 and V is TRBV7-2; TRBD2 matches 14 bases. From germline, CDR1 is SGHTA and CDR2 FQGNSA. The CDR3 contains 16 residues. V was pared by 5 bases and J by 4 bases, with 3 bases of the junction left unmatched. DNA for the CDR3: TGTGCCAGCAGCCTTGGGACTAGCGGGAGCACCGGGGAGCTGTTTTTT. Translated: CASSLGTSGSTGELFF.

This clonotype has only a few counts. The chain carries TRBV18 and TRBJ1-2; D unclear. CDR1 and CDR2 (germline): KGHSH, LQKENI. V was pared by 7 bases and J by 6 bases, with 15 bases between. CDR3 length equals 13 residues. The CDR3 reads CASLEVFGNGYTF. DNA for the CDR3: TGTGCCAGCTTGGAGGTATTCGGCAATGGCTACACCTTC. The variable domain in full, completed from reference TRBV18 and TRBJ1-2, reads NAGVMQNPRHLVRRRGQEARLRCSPMKGHSHVYWYRQLPEEGLKFMVYLQKENIIDESGMPKERFSAEFPKEGPSILRIQQVVRGDSAAYFCASLEVFGNGYTFGSGTRLTVV.

The chain recombines TRBV6-2 or TRBV6-3 with TRBJ2-7; D gene ambiguous. The CDR3 is made up of 11 amino acids. V lost 1 base to trimming and J lost 3 bases, with 1 base between them. Germline V gives CDR1 MNHEY, CDR2 SVGEGT. CDR3 nucleotides: TGTGCCAGCAGTTACTACTACGAGCAGTACTTC. This translates into CASSYYYEQYF.

This clonotype has at least ten counts. The chain is built from TRBV6-5 and TRBJ2-3, with D uncertain. The V gene's germline CDR1 is MNHEY and CDR2 SVGAGI. The CDR3 length is 13 residues. V lost 10 bases and J 2 bases, leaving 13 bases between the germline ends. This CDR3 is CATQAEFTDTQYF. The CDR3 DNA reads as TGTGCCACCCAGGCGGAGTTCACAGATACGCAGTATTTT.

There are many counts of this clonotype. V is TRBV20-1 and J is TRBJ1-4; 7 nucleotides agree with TRBD1. The CDR3 length is 13 residues. CDR1 and CDR2 (germline): DFQATT, SNEGSKA (reference sequence). The V segment lost 8 bases and the J segment 6 bases; nucleotides outside the gene matches: 9. The CDR3 spells CSTYRGLDEKLFF. In DNA, the CDR3 is TGCAGTACCTACAGGGGATTAGATGAAAAACTGTTTTTT.

This clonotype was seen at least ten times. CDR3 sequence: CASSNVGPEAFF. Written as DNA, the CDR3 is TGTGCCAGCAGCAACGTGGGGCCTGAAGCTTTCTTT. V gene TRBV6-2 or TRBV6-3 combines with J gene TRBJ1-1; a weak D match, TRBD1 (5 bases). With 6 bases removed from V and 6 bases from J, the gap between germline ends came to 11 bases. The germline gives CDR1 MNHEY, CDR2 SVGEGT. The CDR3 contains 12 residues.

This clonotype was counted many times. This CDR3 reads CASSLTNSPLHF. Written as DNA, the CDR3 is TGTGCCAGCAGCTTAACAAATTCACCCCTCCACTTT. V usage is TRBV7-2 and J usage is TRBJ1-6; D gene unclear. V gave up 2 bases and J gave up 7 bases, with 3 bases separating them. The CDR3 extends over 12 amino acids. CDR1 and CDR2 (germline): SGHTA, FQGNSA. Variable domain in full (rest from reference TRBV7-2 and TRBJ1-6): GAGVSQSPSNKVTEKGKDVELRCDPISGHTALYWYRQSLGQGLEFLIYFQGNSAPDKSGLPSDRFSAERTGGSVSTLTIQRTQQEDSAVYLCASSLTNSPLHFGNGTRLTVT.

This clonotype was detected ten times or more. This chain links TRBV20-1 with TRBJ2-5; D possibly uses TRBD1 or TRBD2 (5 bases each). Trimming took off 6 bases at V and 3 bases at J, with 11 bases between the two ends. From germline, CDR1 is DFQATT and CDR2 SNEGSKA (reference sequence). This CDR3 has 12 amino acids. The CDR3 sequence: CSAQRGKETQYF. CDR3 DNA: TGCAGTGCACAGAGGGGAAAAGAGACCCAGTACTTC.

This clonotype has at least ten counts. The V and J genes are TRBV6-5 and TRBJ1-2; D remains ambiguous. V gave up 6 bases and J gave up 3 bases, with 11 bases separating them. This CDR3 spans 13 amino acids. Germline loops: CDR1 MNHEY, CDR2 SVGAGI. This chain's CDR3 is CASSPTGHYGYTF. In DNA form, the CDR3 reads TGTGCCAGCAGCCCTACGGGTCACTATGGCTACACCTTC.

At least ten counts were recorded for this clonotype. V is TRBV6-2 or TRBV6-3 and J is TRBJ2-4, with 12 bases fitting TRBD2. CDR3 size: 21 residues. The germline gives CDR1 MNHEY, CDR2 SVGEGT. V lost 0 bases, J lost 5 bases, and 17 bases stayed unmatched. DNA of the CDR3: TGTGCCAGCAGTTACTCTTTGTGGACTAGCGGGAATGGGAACTGGGAAAACATTCAGTACTTC. Translation gives CASSYSLWTSGNGNWENIQYF.